Presented here are 21 T cell receptor beta chains from one specimen sequenced in a study of blood T cell repertoires in COVID-19. This table comes from immunoSEQ multiplex PCR, and its TCRdb copy is limited to in-frame clones, with some not included. The data contain about 240,000 clones, about 83% of them singletons. Sequenced sample: peripheral blood. The receptors were gathered from a middle-aged man with acute or convalescent COVID-19.

This chain links TRBV28 with TRBJ1-2, with D maybe TRBD1 (6 bases). The CDR3 runs to 15 residues. V lost 6 bases and J lost 3, with 17 bases in between. CDR1 and CDR2 from the germline V gene are MDHEN and SYDVKM. This chain's CDR3 is CASRGVRGVDYGYTF. The CDR3 region has the DNA TGTGCCAGCAGGGGGGTCAGGGGAGTTGACTATGGCTACACCTTC.

The V gene is TRBV12-3 or TRBV12-4, the J gene TRBJ1-2; 10 bases are a match to TRBD1. The V segment lost 4 bases and the J segment 8 bases; nucleotides outside the gene matches: 1. The CDR3 length is 12 residues. The CDR3 sequence: CASSSTGGGYTF. The DNA of the CDR3 is TGTGCCAGCAGTTCGACAGGGGGCGGCTACACCTTC.

The chain joins TRBV10-1 to TRBJ2-3; a possible D gene is TRBD1 (6 bases). The ends were cut back, 6 bases at V and 1 base at J, with 14 bases in the middle. The CDR3 length is 15 residues. The germline V gene encodes CDR1 WNHNN and CDR2 SYGVQD (reference sequence). In nucleotides, the CDR3 is TGCGCCAGCAGCTCGGGACACCACCGCACAGATACGCAGTATTTT. Protein product: CASSSGHHRTDTQYF.

This clone was found once. The chain uses TRBV28 and TRBJ2-7; 9 positions match TRBD1. CDR3 length: 15 residues. The V gene end was trimmed by 10 bases and the J gene end by 0 bases; junction bases not matched to a gene: 10. CDR1 MDHEN and CDR2 SYDVKM come from the germline V gene. Here the CDR3 DNA reads TGTGCCACGGAGACGGGACAGGGTGTCTCCTACGAGCAGTACTTC. It is translated as CATETGQGVSYEQYF.

A few counts support this clone. The rearrangement joins TRBV27 to TRBJ1-5; the match to TRBD1 covers 8 bases. This CDR3 comprises 15 residues. After removal of 5 bases from V and 7 bases from J, the junction contained 10 bases not matched to a gene. Per the germline V gene, CDR1 is MNHEY and CDR2 is SMNVEV (reference sequence). CDR3 protein: CASSPSRTGYQPQHF. Here the CDR3 DNA reads TGTGCCAGCAGTCCATCCCGGACAGGGTACCAGCCCCAGCATTTT.

This clone showed up many times. The chain combines TRBV12-3 or TRBV12-4 with TRBJ2-2; no clear D gene. V lost 3 bases and J lost 6, with 2 bases in between. This CDR3 has 11 amino acids. CDR3 nucleotides: TGTGCCAGCAGTTTCGCCGGGGAGCTGTTTTTT. This encodes CASSFAGELFF.

This chain joins TRBV10-1 and TRBJ2-2; 13 nucleotides match TRBD2. Trimming cost V 3 bases and J 6 bases; bases outside gene matches: 4. Germline loops: CDR1 WNHNN, CDR2 SYGVQD (reference sequence). The CDR3 contains 16 residues. The CDR3 reads CASSELAGGMAGELFF. CDR3 sequence (DNA): TGCGCCAGCAGTGAACTAGCGGGAGGGATGGCCGGGGAGCTGTTTTTT.

The chain couples TRBV5-4 to TRBJ1-1; D is ambiguous. The CDR3 loop spans 12 amino acids. Germline V gene lookup returns CDR1 SGHNT and CDR2 YYREEE (reference sequence). V lost 0 bases to trimming and J lost 7 bases, with 7 bases between them. The CDR3 bases are TGTGCCAGCAGCTTGGGCCAGTATGAAGCTTTCTTT. It codes for CASSLGQYEAFF.

The J gene is TRBJ2-6, the V gene TRBV14, with D perhaps matching TRBD2 (6 bases). The CDR3 spans 15 residues. Trimming removed 5 bases from V and 13 bases from J, with 21 bases in between. Germline-derived CDR1 and CDR2 are SGHDN and FVKESK. This chain's CDR3 is CASSSRDSGVSVLTF. The DNA for the CDR3 is TGTGCCAGCAGCTCTCGGGACTCCGGTGTTAGTGTCCTGACTTTC.

This chain links TRBV6-1 with TRBJ2-7, with TRBD1 as a possible D gene (6 bases). CDR3 length: 13 amino acids. Looked up from germline, CDR1 is MNHNS and CDR2 is SASEGT. The V and J ends lost 2 bases and 4 bases respectively, with 9 bases between them. The CDR3 protein is CASSEYQGYEQYF. The CDR3 DNA reads as TGTGCCAGCAGTGAATACCAGGGGTACGAGCAGTACTTC.

J is TRBJ2-7 and V is TRBV9; 8 positions match TRBD2. V was clipped by 6 bases and J by 5 bases; unmatched bases: 7. The CDR3 has 13 amino acids. CDR1 is SGDLS and CDR2 is YYNGEE in the germline V gene. DNA of the CDR3: TGTGCCAGCAACCGGGGGGGAGAGCACGAGCAGTACTTC. It codes for CASNRGGEHEQYF.

This clone appeared a few times. The chain recombines TRBV7-8 with TRBJ1-6, with unresolved D. The CDR3 consists of 17 residues. Germline-derived CDR1 and CDR2 are SGHVS and FQNEAQ. Trimming left V 1 base short and J 0 bases short, with 10 bases between. In DNA, the CDR3 is TGTGCCAGCAGCTTAGTAAACTCTCGCTCCTATAATTCACCCCTCCACTTT. Translated: CASSLVNSRSYNSPLHF.

The rearrangement joins TRBV5-8 to TRBJ2-3; D unresolved. Trimming stripped 7 bases from V and 2 bases from J, with 14 bases between. CDR1 is SGHTS and CDR2 is YDEGEE in the germline V gene. This CDR3 comprises 14 residues. The CDR3: CASQETSYTDTQYF. The CDR3 DNA reads as TGTGCCAGCCAGGAAACCTCATACACAGATACGCAGTATTTT.

The chain has TRBV7-9 and TRBJ2-7; D is uncertain. CDR3 length equals 11 residues. Germline CDR1 and CDR2: SEHNR and FQNEAQ (reference sequence). Between the trimmed V and J ends, which lost 5 bases and 4 bases, there was a span of 6 bases. The CDR3 is CASSPGYEQYF. CDR3 in DNA: TGTGCCAGCAGCCCAGGATACGAGCAGTACTTC.

The J gene is TRBJ1-5, the V gene TRBV6-4, with 9 bases that match TRBD1. V lost 11 bases to trimming and J lost 0 bases; unmatched junction nucleotides: 17. The CDR3 totals 18 residues. Per germline, CDR1 MRHNA and CDR2 SNTAGT. The CDR3 sequence is CAESLGDRVTYSNQPQHF. CDR3 coding DNA: TGTGCCGAAAGCCTTGGGGACAGGGTTACATATAGCAATCAGCCCCAGCATTTT.

This clone was recorded a few times. V gene TRBV11-2 combines with J gene TRBJ1-2, with D unclear. The CDR3 has 13 residues. V lost 0 bases and J lost 1, with 3 bases in between. CDR1 and CDR2 (germline): SGHAT, FQNNGV. CDR3 residues: CASSLDGNYGYTF. In DNA form, the CDR3 reads TGTGCCAGCAGCTTAGACGGTAACTATGGCTACACCTTC. Based on the CDR3 plus reference TRBV11-2 and TRBJ1-2, the full variable domain is EAGVAQSPRYKIIEKRQSVAFWCNPISGHATLYWYQQILGQGPKLLIQFQNNGVVDDSQLPKDRFSAERLKGVDSTLKIQPAKLEDSAVYLCASSLDGNYGYTFGSGTRLTVV.

The gene calls are TRBV4-1 and TRBJ2-2, with 7 bases that match TRBD2. Looked up from germline, CDR1 is MGHRA and CDR2 is YSYEKL. The CDR3 runs to 18 residues. V lost 4 bases and J lost 3; bases outside the gene matches: 14. Here the CDR3 DNA reads TGCGCCAGCAGCCGTAAGACAGCGGGGACGCGGGACACCGGGGAGCTGTTTTTT. It is translated as CASSRKTAGTRDTGELFF.

V is TRBV11-2 and J is TRBJ1-3; TRBD1 matches at 10 bases. The CDR3 spans 16 residues. Per germline, CDR1 SGHAT and CDR2 FQNNGV. V shed 5 bases and J 3 bases; nucleotides not matched to a gene: 7. The chain's CDR3 is CASSLTGGRGGNTIYF. CDR3 DNA: TGTGCCAGCAGCCTGACAGGGGGCAGGGGTGGAAACACCATATATTTT.

The rearrangement links TRBV9 to TRBJ2-2; TRBD2 might be the D (5 bases). The CDR3 loop spans 15 amino acids. Germline CDR1 is SGDLS and CDR2 is YYNGEE. V lost 2 bases and J 6 bases, leaving 14 bases between the germline ends. The CDR3 bases are TGTGCCAGCAGCGTTGCGGAGGAGGTGGCCGGGGAGCTGTTTTTT. This encodes CASSVAEEVAGELFF. Based on the CDR3 plus reference TRBV9 and TRBJ2-2, the full variable domain is DSGVTQTPKHLITATGQRVTLRCSPRSGDLSVYWYQQSLDQGLQFLIQYYNGEERAKGNILERFSAQQFPDLHSELNLSSLELGDSALYFCASSVAEEVAGELFFGEGSRLTVL.

This chain uses TRBV24-1 with TRBJ2-2, with 8 bases lining up with TRBD2. This CDR3 is built from 17 residues. CDR1 and CDR2 from the germline V gene are KGHDR and SFDVKD. The V gene end was trimmed by 3 bases and the J gene end by 3 bases; junction bases not matched to a gene: 8. In DNA form, the CDR3 reads TGTGCCACCAGTGATCTCGGGACCGGGAGGGACACCGGGGAGCTGTTTTTT. As protein: CATSDLGTGRDTGELFF.

In regard to this clone: A read error may explain this, as a much larger clone is one base away. The same CDR3 arises from other DNA sequences in this sample as well. The chain carries TRBV9 and TRBJ2-7, with a possible D match to TRBD1 (5 bases). CDR1 and CDR2 from the germline V gene are SGDLS and YYNGEE. V was pared by 0 bases and J by 0 bases, with 7 bases between. The CDR3 extends over 14 amino acids. Here the CDR3 reads CASSVGQSSYEQYF. The DNA for the CDR3 is TGTGCCAGCAGCGTAGGACAGAGCTCCTACGAGCAGTACTTC.